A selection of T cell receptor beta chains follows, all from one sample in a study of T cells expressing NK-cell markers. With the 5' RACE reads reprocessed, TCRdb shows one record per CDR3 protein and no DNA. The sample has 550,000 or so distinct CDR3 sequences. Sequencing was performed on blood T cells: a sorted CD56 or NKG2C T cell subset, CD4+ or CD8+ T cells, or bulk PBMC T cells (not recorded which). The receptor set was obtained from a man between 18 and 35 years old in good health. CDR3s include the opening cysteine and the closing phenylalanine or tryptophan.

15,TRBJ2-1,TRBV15,CATSISFRDFNEQFF
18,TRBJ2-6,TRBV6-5,CASSYRGDPNSGANVLTF
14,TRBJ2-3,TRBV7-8,CASSTQRSADTQYF
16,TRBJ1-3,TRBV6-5,CASSYGRISSGNTIYF
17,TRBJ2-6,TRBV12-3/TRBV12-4,CASTVDRGRAGANVLTF
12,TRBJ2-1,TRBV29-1,CSVAASGNEQFF
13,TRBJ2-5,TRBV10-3,CASRRGTQETQYF
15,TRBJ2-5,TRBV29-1,CSVSPPTVIQETQYF
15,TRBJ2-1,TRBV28,CASSLGMNRVNEQFF
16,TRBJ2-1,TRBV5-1,CASNGAASGRANEQFF
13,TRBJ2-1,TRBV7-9,CASSFPGSNEQFF
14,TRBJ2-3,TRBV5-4,CASSSRTLTDTQYF
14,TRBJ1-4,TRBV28,CASSQDSAWEKLFF
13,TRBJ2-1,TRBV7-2,CASGLAGGGEQFF
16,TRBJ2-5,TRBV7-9,CASSLPDRGPQETQYF
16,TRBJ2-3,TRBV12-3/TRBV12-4,CASSFSHLSSTDTQYF
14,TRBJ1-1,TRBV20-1,CSAREGTGYTEAFF
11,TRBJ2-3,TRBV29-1,CSVDSGDTQYF
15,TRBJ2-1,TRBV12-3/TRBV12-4,CASSLGTGAYNEQFF
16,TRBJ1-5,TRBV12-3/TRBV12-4,CASSLVSGYSNQPQHF
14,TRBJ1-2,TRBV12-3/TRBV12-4,CASSLDGTGDGYTF
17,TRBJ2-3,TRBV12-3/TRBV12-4,CASSFASGRAYTDTQYF